Presented here are 32 T cell receptor beta chains from one specimen sequenced in a study of T cell clones after liver transplantation. The assay was immunoSEQ multiplex PCR, and TCRdb's table has in-frame clones only and misses some. The repertoire consists of over 70,000 clones, with roughly 80% occurring once and the leading ten covering approximately 0.8%. The sample was CD4+ T cells from blood, taken 12 months after liver transplant. The receptors shown here come from a human patient who received a liver transplant. The T cells may come from the graft donor.

Remarks on this clone: At one end, the junction sequence differs from germline, possibly due to a read error. The chain recombines TRBV4-1 with TRBJ1-1; 10 nucleotides align to TRBD1. CDR1 is MGHRA, CDR2 YSYEKL, per germline. The CDR3 has 18 residues. The CDR3 loop is CASSQRQGAGRGNTEAFF. DNA of the CDR3: TGCGCCAGCAGCCAACGACAGGGGGCTGGAAGGGGAAACACCGAAGCTTTCTTT.

The chain recombines TRBV4-2 with TRBJ1-2, with D possibly being TRBD1 (5 bases). Looked up from germline, CDR1 is LGHNA and CDR2 is YNFKEQ. V was cut by 1 base and J by 6 bases, with 18 bases left in between. The CDR3 has 16 amino acids. CDR3 region: CASSQVVRGSQDGYTF. CDR3 bases: TGTGCCAGCAGCCAAGTAGTGAGGGGCAGTCAAGATGGCTACACCTTC.

This clone was recorded once. J is TRBJ2-5 and V is TRBV5-1, with 10 nucleotides matching TRBD2. V shed 3 bases and J 5 bases; nucleotides not matched to a gene: 10. CDR1 SGHRS and CDR2 YFSETQ come from the germline V gene. This CDR3 has 16 amino acids. The CDR3 here is CASSSNLAGAAETQYF. CDR3 DNA sequence: TGCGCCAGCAGCTCAAATCTAGCGGGAGCCGCGGAGACCCAGTACTTC.

By share, this clone ranks as medium-sized. The V gene is TRBV7-6, the J gene TRBJ1-5; D is undetermined. The CDR3 consists of 15 residues. V was cut by 2 bases and J by 4 bases, with 12 bases left in between. CDR1 is SGHVS, CDR2 FNYEAQ, per germline. CDR3 amino acids: CASSLNLAPNQPQHF. CDR3 DNA: TGTGCCAGCAGCTTAAATCTAGCCCCGAATCAGCCCCAGCATTTT.

This clone was found a few times. The gene calls are TRBV7-9 and TRBJ1-2; D is uncertain. The germline V gene encodes CDR1 SEHNR and CDR2 FQNEAQ (reference sequence). The CDR3 runs to 10 residues. Trimming cost V 1 base and J 8 bases, with 2 bases left between them. The CDR3 loop is CASSLVGYTF. The CDR3 bases are TGTGCCAGCAGCTTAGTCGGCTACACCTTC.

CDR3 loop: CASSFQSGENIQYF. In DNA, the CDR3 is TGTGCCAGCAGCTTCCAATCAGGGGAAAACATTCAGTACTTC. The rearrangement joins TRBV7-9 to TRBJ2-4, with D perhaps matching TRBD1 (6 bases). CDR3 size: 14 residues. CDR1 and CDR2 (germline): SEHNR, FQNEAQ (reference sequence). V lost 3 bases to trimming and J lost 5 bases, with 11 bases between them.

The CDR3 DNA sequence: TGCGCCAGCAGCTTCGGGCAGTCCTCTGGAAACACCATATATTTT. It yields the protein CASSFGQSSGNTIYF. The chain is built from TRBV5-1 and TRBJ1-3; no definite D call. V lost 2 bases to trimming and J lost 0 bases, with 9 bases between them. The CDR3 loop spans 15 amino acids. Germline V gives CDR1 SGHRS, CDR2 YFSETQ.

By share, this clone ranks as medium-sized. This chain links TRBV27 with TRBJ1-1; D is possibly TRBD1 (6 bases). Germline lookup yields CDR1 MNHEY and CDR2 SMNVEV (reference sequence). Trimming removed 5 bases at V and 6 bases at J, with 19 bases between. This CDR3 is built from 15 residues. The CDR3 region is CASSRTDWVGAEAFF. The DNA for the CDR3 is TGTGCCAGCAGTAGGACAGATTGGGTCGGGGCTGAAGCTTTCTTT.

This clone was recorded a few times. The chain couples TRBV9 to TRBJ2-1; TRBD2 agrees at 9 bases. Germline CDR1 SGDLS, CDR2 YYNGEE. The CDR3 contains 19 residues. With V trimmed by 2 bases and J by 4 bases, 16 bases remained unmatched. CDR3 DNA: TGTGCCAGCAGCGTGTCCGGGACTAGCTCCGTTGGGCATTACAATGAGCAGTTCTTC. Amino acids: CASSVSGTSSVGHYNEQFF.

The rearrangement links TRBV7-2 to TRBJ2-2; weak D call: TRBD1 (5 bases). V was trimmed by 0 bases and J by 6 bases, leaving 11 bases between them. The germline V gene encodes CDR1 SGHTA and CDR2 FQGNSA. The CDR3 runs 15 residues. The CDR3 loop reads CASSLAPGSSGELFF. The DNA of the CDR3 is TGTGCCAGCAGCTTAGCGCCAGGGTCGTCCGGGGAGCTGTTTTTT. Together with reference TRBV7-2 and TRBJ2-2, the CDR3 gives the full variable domain: GAGVSQSPSNKVTEKGKDVELRCDPISGHTALYWYRQSLGQGLEFLIYFQGNSAPDKSGLPSDRFSAERTGGSVSTLTIQRTQQEDSAVYLCASSLAPGSSGELFFGEGSRLTVL.

The rearrangement joins TRBV7-2 to TRBJ2-1; 8 nucleotides agree with TRBD2. The V gene's germline CDR1 is SGHTA and CDR2 FQGNSA. Germline trimming cut 5 bases from V and 6 bases from J; bases unmatched to any gene: 6. This CDR3 has 14 amino acids. DNA of the CDR3: TGTGCCAGCAGCCCCGGACTAGCCCTCAATGAGCAGTTCTTC. Its translation: CASSPGLALNEQFF.

The chain uses TRBV19 and TRBJ2-3; D is unclear. The CDR3 is 13 amino acids. Germline V gene sequence: CDR1 LNHDA, CDR2 SQIVND (reference sequence). Trimming stripped 7 bases from V and 1 base from J, with 9 bases between. CDR3: CASKVAGTDTQYF. DNA for the CDR3: TGTGCCAGTAAGGTCGCTGGCACAGATACGCAGTATTTT.

The chain carries TRBV28 and TRBJ2-5, with TRBD1 identical over 7 bases. The CDR3 has 17 amino acids. The V and J ends lost 7 bases and 7 bases, in that order; junction bases with no gene match: 21. Germline loops: CDR1 MDHEN, CDR2 SYDVKM. As DNA, the CDR3 is TGTGCCAGCACCAGGGGGACCGACACAATCCTGAGAGGGACCCAGTACTTC. Its translation is CASTRGTDTILRGTQYF.

The rearrangement uses TRBV19 and TRBJ2-5; TRBD1 might be the D (6 bases). Trimming cost V 10 bases and J 0 bases, with 12 bases left between them. The germline V gene has CDR1 LNHDA and CDR2 SQIVND (reference sequence). The CDR3 has 13 amino acids. The CDR3 here is CATSGDHQETQYF. In DNA form, the CDR3 reads TGTGCCACCTCAGGGGATCACCAAGAGACCCAGTACTTC.

In its sample, this clone ranks as medium-sized. This chain joins TRBV4-1 and TRBJ2-3; 9 bases map to TRBD2. This CDR3 has 17 amino acids. Germline trimming cut 2 bases from V and 2 bases from J; bases unmatched to any gene: 8. Germline values: CDR1 MGHRA, CDR2 YSYEKL. The CDR3 bases are TGCGCCAGCAGCCAAATTGATATGGGACTAGCCACAGATACGCAGTATTTT. Translated, it gives CASSQIDMGLATDTQYF.

The chain couples TRBV6-1 to TRBJ2-1, with 8 bases lining up with TRBD2. This CDR3 comprises 14 residues. Germline CDR1 is MNHNS and CDR2 is SASEGT. Unmatched junction bases numbered 6, after V lost 7 bases and J lost 4 bases. The CDR3 spells CASISGGGYNEQFF. The CDR3 coding sequence is TGTGCCAGCATAAGTGGCGGGGGGTACAATGAGCAGTTCTTC.

V is TRBV18 and J is TRBJ1-2; D not resolved. This CDR3 has 13 amino acids. Germline CDR1 KGHSH, CDR2 LQKENI. V was cut by 6 bases and J by 8 bases, with 16 bases left in between. This CDR3 is CASSPKDRGGYTF. As DNA, the CDR3 is TGTGCCAGCTCCCCAAAGGACCGCGGGGGCTACACCTTC.

The chain combines TRBV14 with TRBJ2-5; D ambiguous. The CDR3 is 16 amino acids. Trimming removed 0 bases at V and 5 bases at J, with 16 bases between. The germline CDR1 and CDR2 sequences are SGHDN and FVKESK. CDR3 DNA: TGTGCCAGCAGCCAAGAGATAGGAAAAGGGTCCGAGACCCAGTACTTC. This translates into CASSQEIGKGSETQYF. The full variable domain, with the rest looked up from reference TRBV14 and TRBJ2-5, is EAGVTQFPSHSVIEKGQTVTLRCDPISGHDNLYWYRRVMGKEIKFLLHFVKESKQDESGMPNNRFLAERTGGTYSTLKVQPAELEDSGVYFCASSQEIGKGSETQYFGPGTRLLVL.

This clone was counted only a few times. The genes are TRBV5-1 and TRBJ2-1; the D call may be TRBD1 or TRBD2 (5 bases each). CDR3 size: 14 residues. The V end was cut by 6 bases, the J end by 2 bases, with 12 bases between. Germline CDR1 SGHRS, CDR2 YFSETQ. CDR3 nucleotide sequence: TGCGCCAGCACCTTAGGGGAGACCTACAATGAGCAGTTCTTC. As protein: CASTLGETYNEQFF.

The chain couples TRBV7-9 to TRBJ2-3; 12 nucleotides agree with TRBD2. Losses at the gene ends were 4 bases for V and 3 bases for J; bases not matched to a gene: 5. Looked up from germline, CDR1 is SEHNR and CDR2 is FQNEAQ (reference sequence). The CDR3 runs 16 residues. The CDR3 DNA reads as TGTGCCAGCAGCTCACTCCTAGCGGGAGGGACAGATACGCAGTATTTT. This translates into CASSSLLAGGTDTQYF. Full variable domain (missing parts from reference TRBV7-9 and TRBJ2-3): DTGVSQNPRHKITKRGQNVTFRCDPISEHNRLYWYRQTLGQGPEFLTYFQNEAQLEKSRLLSDRFSAERPKGSFSTLEIQRTEQGDSAMYLCASSSLLAGGTDTQYFGPGTRLTVL.

The J gene is TRBJ1-4, the V gene TRBV30, with TRBD1 identical over 7 bases. CDR1 is GTSNPN, CDR2 SVGIG, per germline (reference sequence). V lost 0 bases to trimming and J lost 4 bases; unmatched junction nucleotides: 5. This CDR3 comprises 15 residues. The CDR3 region has the DNA TGTGCCTGGAGTGTACCGGACAGGCGTAATGAAAAACTGTTTTTT. Protein sequence: CAWSVPDRRNEKLFF.

This chain connects TRBV11-2 to TRBJ1-2; a weak D match, TRBD1 (5 bases). The length of the CDR3 is 15 residues. Germline loops: CDR1 SGHAT, CDR2 FQNNGV. Trimming stripped 0 bases from V and 4 bases from J, with 12 bases between. Here the CDR3 DNA reads TGTGCCAGCAGCTTAGATAACAGGACCCCCTATGGCTACACCTTC. Its translation is CASSLDNRTPYGYTF.

This clone was observed a few times. V and J are TRBV5-4 and TRBJ2-7; maybe TRBD1 (5 bases). V was cut by 3 bases and J by 3 bases, with 16 bases left in between. The germline gives CDR1 SGHNT, CDR2 YYREEE (reference sequence). CDR3 size: 15 residues. CDR3 sequence: CASSSQGSLFYEQYF. CDR3 nucleotides: TGTGCCAGCAGCTCCCAGGGCAGCCTATTCTACGAGCAGTACTTC.

CDR3 region: CASSLTGTSYNEQFF. DNA of the CDR3: TGCGCCAGCAGCCTCACCGGGACTTCCTACAATGAGCAGTTCTTC. The gene calls are TRBV5-1 and TRBJ2-1; D may be TRBD2 (6 bases). The CDR3 is 15 amino acids. V dropped 4 bases and J dropped 1 base, with 12 bases sitting between them. The germline CDR1 and CDR2 sequences are SGHRS and YFSETQ.

In this sample, this clone turned up once. The chain links TRBV9 to TRBJ2-5, with D possibly TRBD2 on 5 matching bases. Trimming took off 0 bases at V and 1 base at J, with 10 bases between the two ends. The CDR3 extends over 15 amino acids. Germline assignment: CDR1 SGDLS and CDR2 YYNGEE. The CDR3 sequence: CASSVDASPQETQYF. The CDR3 DNA reads as TGTGCCAGCAGCGTAGACGCTAGCCCCCAAGAGACCCAGTACTTC.

This rearrangement joins TRBV10-3 to TRBJ2-7; maybe TRBD1 (6 bases). Trimming left V 3 bases short and J 2 bases short, with 11 bases between. Looked up from germline, CDR1 is ENHRY and CDR2 is SYGVKD. CDR3 length: 14 amino acids. In nucleotides, the CDR3 is TGTGCCATCAGTGACGGGACACCTACCTACGAGCAGTACTTC. Protein: CAISDGTPTYEQYF.

The rearrangement links TRBV28 to TRBJ2-6, with D perhaps matching TRBD1 (5 bases). The CDR3 loop spans 14 amino acids. Looked up from germline, CDR1 is MDHEN and CDR2 is SYDVKM. Trimming removed 7 bases at V and 4 bases at J, with 11 bases between. The CDR3 here is CASTRTSGANVLTF. Written as DNA, the CDR3 is TGTGCCAGCACCCGGACATCCGGGGCCAACGTCCTGACTTTC.

In this sample, this clone turned up a few times. The chain uses TRBV28 and TRBJ2-1; D is unresolved. Germline V CDR1 and CDR2: MDHEN, SYDVKM. This CDR3 is 12 amino acids long. The germline V and J ends were trimmed by 10 bases and 7 bases, with 14 bases remaining between them. The CDR3 protein is CATSVVGNEQFF. The CDR3 coding sequence is TGTGCCACCTCAGTAGTCGGAAATGAGCAGTTCTTC.

This sequence joins TRBV5-1 and TRBJ2-7; D call uncertain. With 4 bases removed from V and 0 bases from J, the gap between germline ends came to 17 bases. CDR1 is SGHRS and CDR2 is YFSETQ in the germline V gene. CDR3 length: 16 amino acids. This CDR3 is CASSGDTRSYSYEQYF. As DNA, the CDR3 is TGCGCCAGCAGCGGCGACACTCGTTCTTACTCCTACGAGCAGTACTTC.

This chain links TRBV29-1 with TRBJ2-7; possibly TRBD2 for D (6 bases). CDR3 size: 15 residues. Germline lookup yields CDR1 SQVTM and CDR2 ANQGSEA. V gave up 8 bases and J gave up 3 bases, with 23 bases separating them. CDR3: CSPLTKAWGGYEQYF. In DNA, the CDR3 is TGCAGCCCCCTCACCAAGGCATGGGGAGGCTACGAGCAGTACTTC.

The chain uses TRBV28 and TRBJ1-2; 7 bases match TRBD1. V lost 5 bases, J lost 4 bases, and 7 bases stayed unmatched. Germline CDR1 is MDHEN and CDR2 is SYDVKM. The CDR3 is 14 amino acids. CDR3 residues: CASSARGRSYGYTF. The CDR3 nucleotides read TGTGCCAGCAGTGCCAGGGGGAGAAGCTATGGCTACACCTTC.

The chain employs TRBV7-9 and TRBJ1-2; D is ambiguous. Trimming shortened V by 1 base and J by 5 bases, and 8 bases separated the two germline ends. The CDR3 consists of 13 residues. The germline V gene has CDR1 SEHNR and CDR2 FQNEAQ (reference sequence). CDR3 sequence (DNA): TGTGCCAGCAGCTTAGGGACGGGGTATGGCTACACCTTC. Its protein product is CASSLGTGYGYTF.